The next 21 T cell receptor beta chains were all read from a single sample in a study of T cells after yellow fever vaccination. TCRdb ran MiXCR on the 5' RACE reads and lists one entry per CDR3 protein. The sample records about 150,000 distinct CDR3 sequences, 5% to 7.5% being singletons. The source material was CD4+ T cells sorted from PBMCs, sampled 10 days after the yellow fever booster vaccination. Receptors were obtained from a young man who received the YFV17D yellow fever vaccine.

This clonotype was counted ten times or more. Here the CDR3 reads CASSLPSAVTDTQYF. In DNA, the CDR3 is TGCGCCAGCAGCTTGCCCAGCGCGGTCACAGATACGCAGTATTTT. This sequence joins TRBV5-1 and TRBJ2-3, with D unresolved. This CDR3 has 15 amino acids. Trimming cost V 1 base and J 2 bases, with 11 bases left between them. Per germline, CDR1 SGHRS and CDR2 YFSETQ.

This clonotype was seen ten or more times. The chain employs TRBV30 and TRBJ1-3; D is unclear. CDR1 is GTSNPN and CDR2 is SVGIG in the germline V gene (reference sequence). The CDR3 runs to 11 residues. The V end lost 3 bases, the J end lost 12 bases, and 12 bases lay between the germline ends. The CDR3 region is CAWRTTGFIYF. CDR3 bases: TGTGCCTGGAGGACCACCGGGTTCATATATTTT.

This clonotype has a count of ten or more. Germline and junction disagree at one end, which may indicate a read error. V and J are TRBV4-2 and TRBJ2-1; TRBD2 agrees at 11 bases. This CDR3 is 17 amino acids long. The germline V gene encodes CDR1 LGHNA and CDR2 YNFKEQ. CDR3 DNA sequence: TGTGCCAGCAGTCAAGAGAATAGCGGGAGGGCCCTCAATGAGCAGTTCTTC. Amino acid sequence: CASSQENSGRALNEQFF.

This clonotype occurred a few times. V usage is TRBV7-2 and J usage is TRBJ1-1; no definite D call. From germline, CDR1 is SGHTA and CDR2 FQGNSA. V was pared by 0 bases and J by 1 base, with 9 bases between. The CDR3 has 15 amino acids. The CDR3 DNA reads as TGTGCCAGCAGCTTAGCCGGGAGAGGGAACACTGAAGCTTTCTTT. It specifies CASSLAGRGNTEAFF.

This clonotype has a count of ten or more. The V gene is TRBV5-8, the J gene TRBJ2-1; D is possibly TRBD2 (6 bases). The germline V gene encodes CDR1 SGHTS and CDR2 YDEGEE. V was cut by 0 bases and J by 2 bases, with 9 bases left in between. CDR3 length: 15 residues. This CDR3 reads CASSLGGITYNEQFF. CDR3 nucleotide sequence: TGTGCCAGCAGCTTGGGCGGGATCACCTACAATGAGCAGTTCTTC.

This clonotype showed up many times. The V call is TRBV20-1, the J call TRBJ2-4; D may be TRBD1 (6 bases). The CDR3 is made up of 15 amino acids. V was shortened by 6 bases and J by 2 bases, with 17 bases between the two germline ends. Germline loops: CDR1 DFQATT, CDR2 SNEGSKA (reference sequence). The CDR3 DNA follows: TGCAGTGCCCCGTTGTCAGGGGACACCAAAAACATTCAGTACTTC. Translated: CSAPLSGDTKNIQYF.

This clonotype showed up many times. V and J are TRBV6-2 or TRBV6-3 and TRBJ2-1, with TRBD2 as a possible D gene (5 bases). Germline loops: CDR1 MNHEY, CDR2 SVGEGT. V lost 11 bases to trimming and J lost 8 bases, with 13 bases between them. This CDR3 is 11 amino acids long. The CDR3 region has the DNA TGTGCCGCATCGAGGGCACATGAGCAGTTCTTC. As protein: CAASRAHEQFF.

This clonotype was counted at least ten times. This chain joins TRBV5-1 and TRBJ2-3, with no clear D. Germline CDR1 reads SGHRS; CDR2 reads YFSETQ. This CDR3 contains 13 residues. V dropped 4 bases and J dropped 0 bases, with 6 bases sitting between them. CDR3 nucleotide sequence: TGCGCCAGCAGCCCCCTGAGCACAGATACGCAGTATTTT. Its protein product is CASSPLSTDTQYF.

This clonotype has only a few counts. The genes are TRBV11-2 and TRBJ1-3; no definite D call. This CDR3 has 19 amino acids. V gave up 1 base and J gave up 0 bases, with 19 bases separating them. Germline CDR1 and CDR2: SGHAT and FQNNGV. The CDR3 loop reads CASSLGPPGLFSSGNTIYF. Written as DNA, the CDR3 is TGTGCCAGCAGCTTAGGCCCTCCGGGTCTTTTTAGCTCTGGAAACACCATATATTTT. The whole variable domain, remainder taken from reference TRBV11-2 and TRBJ1-3, is EAGVAQSPRYKIIEKRQSVAFWCNPISGHATLYWYQQILGQGPKLLIQFQNNGVVDDSQLPKDRFSAERLKGVDSTLKIQPAKLEDSAVYLCASSLGPPGLFSSGNTIYFGEGSWLTVV.

In its sample, this clonotype was seen many times. CDR3 in amino acids: CSARVRGPNTEAFF. CDR3 DNA: TGCAGTGCTAGAGTACGGGGGCCGAACACTGAAGCTTTCTTT. This rearrangement joins TRBV20-1 to TRBJ1-1, with a possible D match to TRBD1 (6 bases). Germline V gene sequence: CDR1 DFQATT, CDR2 SNEGSKA (reference sequence). V shed 1 base and J shed 1 base, with 10 bases lying between them. The CDR3 is 14 amino acids.

This clonotype was detected ten times or more. V usage is TRBV7-8 and J usage is TRBJ2-1; 15 nucleotides agree with TRBD2. Germline V gene lookup returns CDR1 SGHVS and CDR2 FQNEAQ. The CDR3 length is 21 residues. V gave up 4 bases and J gave up 3 bases; unmatched junction bases: 16. In DNA, the CDR3 is TGTGCCAGCAGCTCCCCAGGAACCGGGACTAGCGGGAGGACCTTCTACAATGAGCAGTTCTTC. Translating gives CASSSPGTGTSGRTFYNEQFF.

This clonotype was recorded at least ten times. The chain employs TRBV5-6 and TRBJ2-3; perhaps D is TRBD1 or TRBD2 (6 bases each). Trimming stripped 3 bases from V and 6 bases from J, with 17 bases between. The CDR3 is 15 residues long. The germline V gene encodes CDR1 SGHDT and CDR2 YYEEEE. The CDR3 coding sequence is TGTGCCAGCAGCTGGGGGGCTATAGGAGTCGATACGCAGTATTTT. Protein product: CASSWGAIGVDTQYF.

This clonotype was detected ten times or more. The chain recombines TRBV11-2 with TRBJ2-2, with unresolved D. The CDR3 contains 11 residues. The germline V and J ends were trimmed by 3 bases and 8 bases, with 4 bases remaining between them. CDR1 and CDR2 (germline): SGHAT, FQNNGV. CDR3 bases: TGTGCCAGCAGCTTTATTGGGGAGCTGTTTTTT. This sequence encodes CASSFIGELFF.

This clonotype was seen repeatedly, ten times or more. The chain has TRBV12-3 or TRBV12-4 and TRBJ2-3; D possibly corresponds to TRBD2 (6 bases). This CDR3 is built from 14 residues. V was clipped by 8 bases and J by 5 bases, with 17 bases between them. The CDR3 spells CASALEGQVDTQYF. The CDR3 coding sequence is TGTGCCAGCGCACTGGAGGGTCAGGTAGATACGCAGTATTTT.

This clonotype came up once. A much more abundant neighbour one base away suggests this may be a read error. This rearrangement joins TRBV25-1 to TRBJ2-1, with 7 bases matching TRBD1. Per germline, CDR1 MGHDK and CDR2 SYGVNS. The CDR3 loop spans 11 amino acids. The CDR3 here is CSSNRGNEQFF. As DNA, the CDR3 is TGTTCCAGCAACAGGGGAAATGAGCAGTTCTTC. The full variable domain, with the rest looked up from reference TRBV25-1 and TRBJ2-1, is EADIYQTPRYLVIGTGKKITLECSQTMGHDKMYWYQQDPGMELHLIHYSYGVNSTEKGDLSSESTVSRIRTEHFPLTLESARPSHTSQYLCSSNRGNEQFFGPGTRLTVL.

This clonotype was recorded a few times. The chain joins TRBV5-4 to TRBJ2-3; D is tentatively TRBD1 or TRBD2 (6 bases each). Germline V gene sequence: CDR1 SGHNT, CDR2 YYREEE (reference sequence). Trimming cost V 6 bases and J 3 bases, with 14 bases left between them. This CDR3 spans 14 amino acids. In DNA, the CDR3 is TGTGCCAGCACCCGACCGGGGGCGACAGATACGCAGTATTTT. Translated, it gives CASTRPGATDTQYF.

At least ten counts were recorded for this clonotype. The V call is TRBV10-3, the J call TRBJ2-7; 7 bases line up with TRBD1. From germline, CDR1 is ENHRY and CDR2 SYGVKD. V lost 6 bases to trimming and J lost 2 bases; unmatched junction nucleotides: 7. This CDR3 region has 14 residues. CDR3 coding DNA: TGTGCCATCAGGACAGGGAAGGGGGCCTACGAGCAGTACTTC. Translating gives CAIRTGKGAYEQYF.

There are a few counts of this clonotype. The rearrangement links TRBV5-4 to TRBJ2-3, with D perhaps assigned TRBD1 or TRBD2 (5 bases each). This CDR3 region has 16 residues. Germline V lookup: CDR1 SGHNT, CDR2 YYREEE (reference sequence). V was trimmed by 4 bases and J by 5 bases, leaving 20 bases between them. CDR3 residues: CASSSSGRGRGDTQYF. The CDR3 DNA follows: TGTGCCAGCAGCAGCTCTGGGAGAGGTAGGGGAGATACGCAGTATTTT.

There are many counts of this clonotype. The V and J genes are TRBV5-1 and TRBJ2-6; D is perhaps TRBD1 or TRBD2 (5 bases each). CDR1 SGHRS and CDR2 YFSETQ come from the germline V gene. V dropped 0 bases and J dropped 4 bases, with 8 bases sitting between them. This CDR3 contains 15 residues. The CDR3 DNA reads as TGCGCCAGCAGCTTGGGGGGGTCCGGGGCCAACGTCCTGACTTTC. Its protein product is CASSLGGSGANVLTF.

The chain carries TRBV19 and TRBJ2-1, with D unresolved. Per the germline V gene, CDR1 is LNHDA and CDR2 is SQIVND (reference sequence). Trimming cost V 3 bases and J 10 bases, with 13 bases left between them. CDR3 length equals 13 residues. CDR3 DNA sequence: TGTGCCAGTAGTATTCCACTGGCAGCGGAGCAGTTCTTC. It is translated as CASSIPLAAEQFF.

This clonotype was observed a handful of times. The V and J genes are TRBV11-2 and TRBJ2-5; no clear D gene. Trimming left V 10 bases short and J 5 bases short, with 20 bases between. The CDR3 runs 14 residues. Germline V gene sequence: CDR1 SGHAT, CDR2 FQNNGV. DNA of the CDR3: TGTGCCACATCAAGAGTAGCCTTAGGGGAGACCCAGTACTTC. Protein sequence: CATSRVALGETQYF.